A selection of T cell receptor beta chains follows, all from one sample in a study of blood T cells in healthy people across ages. TCRdb analysed the 5' RACE reads with MiXCR anew, one entry per CDR3 protein. This sample yields about 640,000 distinct CDR3 sequences, of which roughly 53% are seen a single time; roughly 34% belongs to the top ten. Sequenced material: blood. Receptors originate from a man in his 60s in good health. Each CDR3 is given with its conserved first and last residue. The D gene is left open where the match is weak. Only some rows state a clone size, as once, few, many or a class for expanded clones.

j_gene,v_gene,abundance,d_gene,CDR3aa,CDR3nt
TRBJ2-5,TRBV18,NA,TRBD2,CASSLTGAGNQETQYF,TGTGCCAGCTCACTAACCGGAGCGGGGAACCAAGAGACCCAGTACTTC
TRBJ2-7,TRBV10-3,NA,NA,CATGSPPSSYEQYF,TGTGCCACGGGGAGTCCTCCATCCTCCTACGAGCAGTACTTC
TRBJ2-7,TRBV18,few,NA,CASSPAEGAEQYF,TGTGCCAGCTCACCGGCGGAGGGCGCCGAGCAGTACTTC
TRBJ2-2,TRBV12-3/TRBV12-4,NA,TRBD2,CASSFGLAGENTGELFF,TGTGCCAGCAGTTTCGGACTAGCGGGGGAGAACACCGGGGAGCTGTTTTTT
TRBJ1-1,TRBV5-1,NA,NA,CASSFQAWNTEAFF,TGCGCCAGCAGCTTTCAGGCATGGAACACTGAAGCTTTCTTT
TRBJ2-5,TRBV20-1,NA,NA,CSARDAARQTQYF,TGCAGTGCTAGAGATGCGGCACGCCAGACCCAGTACTTC
TRBJ2-3,TRBV29-1,NA,TRBD1,CSGWTGGTDTQYF,TGCAGCGGGTGGACAGGGGGCACAGATACGCAGTATTTT
TRBJ2-4,TRBV7-2,NA,NA,CASSLVAGRSIQYF,TGTGCCAGCAGCTTAGTTGCTGGCAGGAGCATTCAGTACTTC
TRBJ2-5,TRBV7-8,NA,TRBD2,CASSSITPGSGETQYF,TGTGCCAGCAGCTCCATTACCCCTGGTAGCGGGGAGACCCAGTACTTC
TRBJ2-2,TRBV2,few,TRBD1,CASTRTGDTGELFF,TGTGCCAGCACCAGGACAGGGGATACCGGGGAGCTGTTTTTT
TRBJ2-7,TRBV5-1,few,NA,CASSFRDGEQYF,TGCGCCAGCAGCTTCCGGGACGGCGAGCAGTACTTC
TRBJ2-1,TRBV11-3,few,TRBD1,CASSLEGTGYDEQFF,TGTGCCAGCAGCTTAGAGGGGACAGGGTATGATGAGCAGTTCTTC
TRBJ1-1,TRBV6-2/TRBV6-3,NA,NA,CASRRTGRGTEAFF,TGTGCCAGCAGGAGAACAGGGCGGGGCACTGAAGCTTTCTTT
TRBJ2-7,TRBV6-1,NA,TRBD2,CASSEALAGILYEQYF,TGTGCCAGCAGTGAAGCGTTAGCGGGGATCCTGTACGAGCAGTACTTC
TRBJ2-5,TRBV10-2,NA,NA,CASSESIGRATQYF,TGCGCCAGCAGTGAGTCGATCGGCCGGGCGACCCAGTACTTC
TRBJ2-1,TRBV25-1,many,NA,CASSQPIYNEQFF,TGTGCCAGCAGTCAGCCGATCTACAATGAGCAGTTCTTC
TRBJ1-2,TRBV28,few,TRBD1,CASSWAAGGKGYTF,TGTGCCAGCAGCTGGGCAGCAGGGGGCAAAGGCTACACCTTC
TRBJ2-4,TRBV5-1,NA,TRBD1,CASSFGQGEAKNIQYF,TGCGCCAGCAGCTTTGGACAGGGTGAGGCCAAAAACATTCAGTACTTC
TRBJ2-1,TRBV15,few,NA,CATSRALRGAKNEQFF,TGTGCCACCAGCAGAGCATTGAGGGGGGCCAAAAATGAGCAGTTCTTC
TRBJ2-3,TRBV6-5,NA,NA,CASSYDRDSDTQYF,TGTGCCAGCAGTTACGATCGAGATTCGGATACGCAGTATTTT
TRBJ1-4,TRBV29-1,NA,TRBD1,CSVGTGEKLFF,TGCAGCGTTGGGACAGGAGAAAAACTGTTTTTT
TRBJ2-1,TRBV6-4,few,NA,CASSDPTGGTYNEQFF,TGTGCCAGCAGTGACCCGACAGGTGGGACCTACAATGAGCAGTTCTTC
TRBJ1-2,TRBV4-3,NA,TRBD1,CASSQVGQGAFVDGYTF,TGCGCCAGCAGCCAAGTAGGACAGGGGGCATTTGTGGATGGCTACACCTTC
TRBJ1-4,TRBV12-3/TRBV12-4,NA,NA,CASSLVRGAGEKLFF,TGTGCCAGCAGTTTAGTTCGAGGGGCTGGGGAAAAACTGTTTTTT
TRBJ2-5,TRBV7-9,NA,TRBD1,CASSFRTGSETQYF,TGTGCCAGCAGCTTCAGGACAGGGAGTGAGACCCAGTACTTC
TRBJ1-4,TRBV27,few,NA,CASAGTATNEKLFF,TGTGCCAGCGCCGGGACGGCAACTAATGAAAAACTGTTTTTT
TRBJ1-5,TRBV29-1,NA,TRBD1,CSVAVGTDTQPQHF,TGCAGCGTAGCCGTGGGGACAGATACTCAGCCCCAGCATTTT
TRBJ1-2,TRBV9,few,NA,CASSVGVGGAIYGYTF,TGTGCCAGCAGCGTAGGCGTGGGGGGCGCGATCTATGGCTACACCTTC
TRBJ2-5,TRBV14,NA,TRBD1,CTSSLQGVWETQYF,TGTACCAGCAGCCTCCAGGGGGTTTGGGAGACCCAGTACTTC
TRBJ1-1,TRBV12-3/TRBV12-4,once,NA,CASSAIPPGRASNTGAFF,TGTGCCAGCAGCGCCATACCACCCGGGAGAGCATCGAACACTGGAGCTTTCTTT
TRBJ2-2,TRBV12-3/TRBV12-4,NA,NA,CASSLVRAGNTGELFF,TGTGCCAGCAGCCTGGTACGAGCAGGAAACACCGGGGAGCTGTTTTTT
TRBJ2-1,TRBV4-2,NA,NA,CASSPTGRVENEQFF,TGTGCCAGCAGCCCGACAGGGAGGGTGGAGAATGAGCAGTTCTTC
TRBJ1-6,TRBV12-3/TRBV12-4,NA,NA,CASSLDSFGNSPLHF,TGTGCCAGCAGCCTGGACAGTTTCGGTAATTCACCCCTCCACTTT
TRBJ2-5,TRBV20-1,NA,NA,CSARDIGGPQETQYF,TGCAGTGCTAGAGATATCGGGGGGCCCCAAGAGACCCAGTACTTC
TRBJ2-3,TRBV12-3/TRBV12-4,NA,NA,CASTISEGIGDTQYF,TGTGCCAGCACCATTAGCGAGGGTATAGGAGATACGCAGTATTTT
TRBJ1-4,TRBV7-2,NA,TRBD1,CASHRGGAKLFF,TGTGCCAGCCACAGGGGTGGAGCAAAACTGTTTTTT
TRBJ2-5,TRBV12-5,NA,TRBD2,CASGFGPSGQETQYF,TGTGCTAGTGGTTTTGGTCCTAGCGGGCAAGAGACCCAGTACTTC